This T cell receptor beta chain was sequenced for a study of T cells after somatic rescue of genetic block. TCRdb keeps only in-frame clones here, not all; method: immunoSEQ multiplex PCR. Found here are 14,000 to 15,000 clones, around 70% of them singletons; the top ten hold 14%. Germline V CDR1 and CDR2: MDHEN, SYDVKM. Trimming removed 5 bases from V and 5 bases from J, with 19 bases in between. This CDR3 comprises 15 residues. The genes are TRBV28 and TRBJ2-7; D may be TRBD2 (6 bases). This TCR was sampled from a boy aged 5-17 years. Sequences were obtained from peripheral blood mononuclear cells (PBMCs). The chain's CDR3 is CASSPWTAGEDEQYF. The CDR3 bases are TGTGCCAGCAGTCCTTGGACCGCTGGGGAGGACGAGCAGTACTTC. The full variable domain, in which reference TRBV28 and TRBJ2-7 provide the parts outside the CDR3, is DVKVTQSSRYLVKRTGEKVFLECVQDMDHENMFWYRQDPGLGLRLIYFSYDVKMKEKGDIPEGYSVSREKKERFSLILESASTNQTSMYLCASSPWTAGEDEQYFGPGTRLTVT.